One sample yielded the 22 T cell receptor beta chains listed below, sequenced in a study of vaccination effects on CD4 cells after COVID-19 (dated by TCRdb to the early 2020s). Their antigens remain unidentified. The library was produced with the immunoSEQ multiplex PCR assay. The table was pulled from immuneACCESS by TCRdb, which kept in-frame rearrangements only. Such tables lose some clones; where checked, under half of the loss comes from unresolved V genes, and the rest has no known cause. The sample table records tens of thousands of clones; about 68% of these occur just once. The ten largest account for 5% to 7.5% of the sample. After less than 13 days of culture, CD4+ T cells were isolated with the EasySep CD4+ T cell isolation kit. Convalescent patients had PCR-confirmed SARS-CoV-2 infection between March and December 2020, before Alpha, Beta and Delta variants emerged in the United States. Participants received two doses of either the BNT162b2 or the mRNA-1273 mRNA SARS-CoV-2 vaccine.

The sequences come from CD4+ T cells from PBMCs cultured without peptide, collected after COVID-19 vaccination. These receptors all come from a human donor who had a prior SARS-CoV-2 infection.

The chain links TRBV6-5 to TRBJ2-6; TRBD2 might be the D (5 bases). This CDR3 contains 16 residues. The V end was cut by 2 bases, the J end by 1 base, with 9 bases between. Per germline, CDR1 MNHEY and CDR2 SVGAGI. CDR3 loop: CASSYSWESGANVLTF. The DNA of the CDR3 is TGTGCCAGCAGTTACAGTTGGGAGTCTGGGGCCAACGTCCTGACTTTC.

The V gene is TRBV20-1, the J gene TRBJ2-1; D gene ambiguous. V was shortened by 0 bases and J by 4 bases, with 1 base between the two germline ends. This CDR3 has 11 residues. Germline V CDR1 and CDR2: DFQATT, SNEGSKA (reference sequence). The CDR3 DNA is TGCAGTGCTAGAGAGTACAATGAGCAGTTCTTC. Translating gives CSAREYNEQFF.

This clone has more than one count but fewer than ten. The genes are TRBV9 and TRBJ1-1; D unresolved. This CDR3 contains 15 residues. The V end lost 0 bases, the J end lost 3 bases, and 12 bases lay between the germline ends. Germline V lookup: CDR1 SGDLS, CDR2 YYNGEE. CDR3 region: CASSVGVRGDTEAFF. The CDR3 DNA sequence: TGTGCCAGCAGCGTAGGAGTTCGGGGTGACACTGAAGCTTTCTTT.

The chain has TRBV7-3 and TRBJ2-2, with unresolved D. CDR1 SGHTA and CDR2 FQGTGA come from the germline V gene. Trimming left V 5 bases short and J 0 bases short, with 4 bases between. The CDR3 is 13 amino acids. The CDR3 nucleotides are TGTGCCAGCAGCCGGACGAACACCGGGGAGCTGTTTTTT. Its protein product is CASSRTNTGELFF.

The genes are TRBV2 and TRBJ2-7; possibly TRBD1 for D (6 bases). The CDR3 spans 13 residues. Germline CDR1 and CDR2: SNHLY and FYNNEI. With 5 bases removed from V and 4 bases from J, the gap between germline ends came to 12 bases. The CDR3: CASSFGRGYEQYF. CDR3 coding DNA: TGTGCCAGCAGTTTTGGCAGGGGATACGAGCAGTACTTC.

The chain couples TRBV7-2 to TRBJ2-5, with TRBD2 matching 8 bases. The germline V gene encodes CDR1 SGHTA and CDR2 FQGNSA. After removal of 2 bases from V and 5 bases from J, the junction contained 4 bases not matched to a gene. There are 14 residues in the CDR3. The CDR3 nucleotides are TGTGCCAGCAGCTTAAGTAGCGGGATTGAGACCCAGTACTTC. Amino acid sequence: CASSLSSGIETQYF.

The CDR3 loop reads CASSKGKDTGELFF. CDR3 coding DNA: TGTGCCAGCAGCAAAGGTAAGGACACCGGGGAGCTGTTTTTT. V is TRBV21-1 and J is TRBJ2-2. TRBV21-1 is listed as a pseudogene. The CDR3 extends over 14 amino acids.

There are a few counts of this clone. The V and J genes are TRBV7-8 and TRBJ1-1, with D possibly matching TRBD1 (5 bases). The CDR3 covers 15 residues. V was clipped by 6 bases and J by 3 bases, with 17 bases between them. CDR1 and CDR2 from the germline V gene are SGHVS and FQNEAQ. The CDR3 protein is CASSSQDIRDTEAFF. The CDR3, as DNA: TGTGCCAGCAGTAGCCAAGACATCAGGGACACTGAAGCTTTCTTT.

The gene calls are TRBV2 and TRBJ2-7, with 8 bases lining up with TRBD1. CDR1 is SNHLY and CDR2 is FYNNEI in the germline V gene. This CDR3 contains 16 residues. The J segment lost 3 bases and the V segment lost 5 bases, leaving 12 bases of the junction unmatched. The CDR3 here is CASSPALTGQGYEQYF. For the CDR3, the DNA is TGTGCCAGCAGTCCGGCCCTCACAGGACAGGGCTACGAGCAGTACTTC.

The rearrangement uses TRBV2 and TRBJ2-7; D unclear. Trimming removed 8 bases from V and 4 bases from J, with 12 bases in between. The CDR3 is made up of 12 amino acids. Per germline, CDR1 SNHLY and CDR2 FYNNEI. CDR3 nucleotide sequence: TGTGCCAGCGGCTTAGTGCCTTACGAGCAGTACTTC. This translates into CASGLVPYEQYF.

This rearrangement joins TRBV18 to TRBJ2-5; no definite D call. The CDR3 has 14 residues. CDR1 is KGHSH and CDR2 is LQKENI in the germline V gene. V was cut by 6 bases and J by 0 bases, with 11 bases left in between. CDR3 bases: TGTGCCAGCTCCGTGAGGCAGGACCAAGAGACCCAGTACTTC. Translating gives CASSVRQDQETQYF.

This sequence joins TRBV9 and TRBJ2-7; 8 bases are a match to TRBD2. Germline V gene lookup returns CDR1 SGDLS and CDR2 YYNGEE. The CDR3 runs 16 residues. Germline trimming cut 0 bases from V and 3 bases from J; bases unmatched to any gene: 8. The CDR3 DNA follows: TGTGCCAGCAGCGTAGGGGTAGGCGGGAGGTACTACGAGCAGTACTTC. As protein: CASSVGVGGRYYEQYF.

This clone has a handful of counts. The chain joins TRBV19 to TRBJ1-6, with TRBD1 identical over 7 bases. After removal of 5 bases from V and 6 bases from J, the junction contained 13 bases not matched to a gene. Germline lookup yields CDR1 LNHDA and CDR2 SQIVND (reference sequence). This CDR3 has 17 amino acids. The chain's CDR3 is CASSARQGHLINSPLHF. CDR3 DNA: TGTGCCAGTAGTGCACGACAGGGTCACCTTATTAATTCACCCCTCCACTTT.

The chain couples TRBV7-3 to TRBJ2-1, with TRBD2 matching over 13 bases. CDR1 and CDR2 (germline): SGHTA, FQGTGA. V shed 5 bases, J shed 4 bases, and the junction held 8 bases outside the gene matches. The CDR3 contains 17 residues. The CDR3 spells CASSPTLTSGGYNEQFF. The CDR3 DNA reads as TGTGCCAGCAGCCCAACCCTGACTAGCGGGGGGTACAATGAGCAGTTCTTC.

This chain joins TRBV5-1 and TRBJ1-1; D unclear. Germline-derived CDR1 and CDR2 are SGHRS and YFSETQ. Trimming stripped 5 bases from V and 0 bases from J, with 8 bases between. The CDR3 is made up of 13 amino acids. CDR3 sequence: CASRGILNTEAFF. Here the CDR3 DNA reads TGCGCCAGCAGGGGCATTCTGAACACTGAAGCTTTCTTT.

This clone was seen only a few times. The CDR3 DNA reads TGTGCCAGCAGCCCGACAGGGGGCGTCTACAATGAGCAGTTCTTC. It codes for CASSPTGGVYNEQFF. The chain has TRBV7-2 and TRBJ2-1; the match to TRBD1 covers 10 bases. Germline values: CDR1 SGHTA, CDR2 FQGNSA. With 5 bases clipped from V and 3 bases from J, the junction kept 4 bases outside the gene matches. CDR3 length: 15 residues.

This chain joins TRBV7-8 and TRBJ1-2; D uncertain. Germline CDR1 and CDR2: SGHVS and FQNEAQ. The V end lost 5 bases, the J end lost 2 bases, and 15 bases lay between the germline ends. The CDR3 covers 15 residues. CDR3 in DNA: TGTGCCAGCAGCCCTTGGACCGCCGTCAACTATGGCTACACCTTC. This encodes CASSPWTAVNYGYTF.

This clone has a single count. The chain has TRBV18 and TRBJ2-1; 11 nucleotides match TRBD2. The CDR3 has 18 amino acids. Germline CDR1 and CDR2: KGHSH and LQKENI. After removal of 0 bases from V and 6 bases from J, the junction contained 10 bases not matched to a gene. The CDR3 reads CASSPPSGRARSGNEQFF. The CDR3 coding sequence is TGTGCCAGCTCACCACCTAGCGGGAGGGCCAGAAGTGGCAATGAGCAGTTCTTC.

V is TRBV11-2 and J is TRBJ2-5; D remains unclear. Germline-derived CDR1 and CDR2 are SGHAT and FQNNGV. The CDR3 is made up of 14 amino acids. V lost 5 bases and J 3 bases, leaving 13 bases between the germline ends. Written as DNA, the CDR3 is TGTGCCAGCAGCCCACGTGGCAGAGAAGAGACCCAGTACTTC. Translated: CASSPRGREETQYF.

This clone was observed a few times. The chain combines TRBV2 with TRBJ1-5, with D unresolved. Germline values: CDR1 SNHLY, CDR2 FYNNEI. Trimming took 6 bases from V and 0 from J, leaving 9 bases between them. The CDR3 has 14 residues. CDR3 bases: TGTGCCAGCAGAAGAGACAATAGCAATCAGCCCCAGCATTTT. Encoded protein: CASRRDNSNQPQHF.

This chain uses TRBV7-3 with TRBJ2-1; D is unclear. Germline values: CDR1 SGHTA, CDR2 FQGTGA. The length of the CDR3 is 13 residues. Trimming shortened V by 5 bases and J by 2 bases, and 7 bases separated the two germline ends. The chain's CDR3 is CASSPRTYNEQFF. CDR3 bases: TGTGCCAGCAGCCCCCGGACCTACAATGAGCAGTTCTTC.

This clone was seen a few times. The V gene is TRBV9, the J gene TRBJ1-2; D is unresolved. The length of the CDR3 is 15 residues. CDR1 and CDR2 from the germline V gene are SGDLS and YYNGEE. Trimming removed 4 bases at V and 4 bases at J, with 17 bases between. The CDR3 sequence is CASSPSTAAGYGYTF. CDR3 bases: TGTGCCAGCAGCCCGTCAACGGCGGCGGGCTATGGCTACACCTTC. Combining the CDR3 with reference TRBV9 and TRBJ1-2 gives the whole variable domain DSGVTQTPKHLITATGQRVTLRCSPRSGDLSVYWYQQSLDQGLQFLIQYYNGEERAKGNILERFSAQQFPDLHSELNLSSLELGDSALYFCASSPSTAAGYGYTFGSGTRLTVV.